This T cell receptor (beta chain) stems from a study of T-cell reconstitution after alpha-beta-depleted transplantation in children. This clonotype was counted a few times. Germline assignment: CDR1 SGHVS and CDR2 FNYEAQ. This CDR3 is built from 21 residues. The ends lost 5 bases at V and 0 bases at J; junction bases unmatched: 19. Unique molecular identifiers were incorporated into the prepared TCRbeta library. MiXCR was run by TCRdb on the PCR reads, yielding one entry per CDR3 protein. The data contain over 150,000 distinct CDR3 sequences, about 14% of them singletons. This clonotype was obtained from a human donor who donated a stem cell graft to a child with acute lymphoblastic leukemia. The chain combines TRBV7-6 with TRBJ1-5; 10 positions match TRBD1. Sequences were derived from PBMCs from the stem cell graft donor, sampled from the stem cell graft. The CDR3 nucleotides are TGTGCCAGCAGCAAAACGACAGGGGGCTTAAGGCTGTTATATAGCAATCAGCCCCAGCATTTT. It encodes CASSKTTGGLRLLYSNQPQHF.